This T cell receptor (beta chain) originates from a study of cytomegalovirus exposure and HLA in healthy donors. The PCR employed 60 Vbeta primers together with 13 Jbeta primers. TCRdb's copy holds only in-frame clones and misses some; the assay was immunoSEQ multiplex PCR. The sample lists about 130,000 clones; 78% were seen once. Findings of the study overall: Accounts indicate the classifier identified cytomegalovirus status with strong specificity and sensitivity. Among TCR beta chains of equal frequency, HLA-associated ones were more clonally expanded in a later analysis.

This clone was counted only a few times. Its antigen remains unknown. The V end was cut by 6 bases, the J end by 1 base, with 16 bases between. The CDR3 has 17 amino acids. CDR1 and CDR2 (germline): LNHDA, SQIVND (reference sequence). The TCR originated in a man under 40 in good health and CMV-seropositive. This chain links TRBV19 with TRBJ2-6; D possibly corresponds to TRBD2 (6 bases). Sequencing input: PBMCs. DNA of the CDR3: TGTGCCAGTAGCGATCGGGGACTCAAGTCTGGGGCCAACGTCCTGACTTTC. This sequence encodes CASSDRGLKSGANVLTF.